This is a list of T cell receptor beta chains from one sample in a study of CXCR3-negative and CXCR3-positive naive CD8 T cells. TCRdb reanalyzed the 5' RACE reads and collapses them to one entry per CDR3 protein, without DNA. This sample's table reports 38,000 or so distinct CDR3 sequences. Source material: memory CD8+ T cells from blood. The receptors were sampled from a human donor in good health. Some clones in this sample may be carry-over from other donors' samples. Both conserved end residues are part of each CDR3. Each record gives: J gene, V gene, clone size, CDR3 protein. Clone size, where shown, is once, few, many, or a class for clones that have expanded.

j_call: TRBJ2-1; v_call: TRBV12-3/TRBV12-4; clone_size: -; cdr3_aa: CASSLPVGGGRNEQFF
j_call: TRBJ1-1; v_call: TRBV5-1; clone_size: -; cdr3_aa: CASSLTTGGTEAFF
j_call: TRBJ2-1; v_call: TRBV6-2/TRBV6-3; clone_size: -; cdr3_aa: CASSIRTNYNEQFF
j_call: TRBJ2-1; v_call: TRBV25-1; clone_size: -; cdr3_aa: CASSESGGTSYNEQFF
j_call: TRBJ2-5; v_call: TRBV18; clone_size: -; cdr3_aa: CASSPSGGPAETQYF
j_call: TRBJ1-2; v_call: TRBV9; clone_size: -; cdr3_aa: CASSTGTLGQLPNGYTF
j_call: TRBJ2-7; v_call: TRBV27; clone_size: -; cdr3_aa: CASSFAFSYEQYF
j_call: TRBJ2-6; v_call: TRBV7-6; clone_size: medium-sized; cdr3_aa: CASTLAPSSGANVLTF
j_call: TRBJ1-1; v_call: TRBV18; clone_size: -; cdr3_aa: CASSPPENTEAFF
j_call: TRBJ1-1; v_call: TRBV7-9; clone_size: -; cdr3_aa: CASSSYNTPRGNTEAFF
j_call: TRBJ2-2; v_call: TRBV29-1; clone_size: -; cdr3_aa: CSVEVFPGQGNTGELFF
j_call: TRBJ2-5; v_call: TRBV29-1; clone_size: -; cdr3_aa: CSVAPPLSETQYF
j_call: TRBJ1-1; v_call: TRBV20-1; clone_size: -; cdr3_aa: CSARTAQGGDTEAFF
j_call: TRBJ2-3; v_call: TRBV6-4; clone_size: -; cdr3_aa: CASSDGTSTDTQYF
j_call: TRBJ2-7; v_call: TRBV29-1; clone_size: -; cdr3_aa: CSVEDGSYEQYF
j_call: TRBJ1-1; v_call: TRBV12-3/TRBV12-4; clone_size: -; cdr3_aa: CASSSSYTEAFF
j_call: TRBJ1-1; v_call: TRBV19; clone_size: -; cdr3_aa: CASSLGGAGTEAFF
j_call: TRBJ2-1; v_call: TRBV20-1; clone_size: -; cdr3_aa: CSASDPSGGATNSYNEQFF
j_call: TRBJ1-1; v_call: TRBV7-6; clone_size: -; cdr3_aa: CASSYTAQNTEAFF
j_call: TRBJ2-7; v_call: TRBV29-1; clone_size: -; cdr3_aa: CSVLRGGYEQYF
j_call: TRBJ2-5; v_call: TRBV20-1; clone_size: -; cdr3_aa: CSGQRTGRTSAQETQYF
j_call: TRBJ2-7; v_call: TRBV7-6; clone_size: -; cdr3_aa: CASSRGAGEYEQYF
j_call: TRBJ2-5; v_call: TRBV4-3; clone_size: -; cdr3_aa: CASSPTWFGQETQYF
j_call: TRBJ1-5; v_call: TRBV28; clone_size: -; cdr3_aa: CASSYPRDSNQPQHF
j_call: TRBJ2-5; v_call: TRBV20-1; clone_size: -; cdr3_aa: CSAGDGEATQYF
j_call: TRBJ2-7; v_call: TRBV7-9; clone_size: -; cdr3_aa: CASGRSDHYEQYF
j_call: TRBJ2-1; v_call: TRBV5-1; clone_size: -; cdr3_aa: CASSVVAYNEQFF
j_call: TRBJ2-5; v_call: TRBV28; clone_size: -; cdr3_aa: CATKAQGSDVETQYF
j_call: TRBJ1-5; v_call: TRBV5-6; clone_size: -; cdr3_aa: CASSLAASYSNQPQHF
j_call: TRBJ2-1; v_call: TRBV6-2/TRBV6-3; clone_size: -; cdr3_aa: CASCRTSGADEQFF
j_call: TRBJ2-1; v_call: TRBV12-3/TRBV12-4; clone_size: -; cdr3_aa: CATRLTGNEQFF
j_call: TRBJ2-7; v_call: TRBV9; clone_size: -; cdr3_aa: CASSVGQGTYEQYF
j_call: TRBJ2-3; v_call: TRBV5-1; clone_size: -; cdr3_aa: CASTSPVGDGITDTQYF
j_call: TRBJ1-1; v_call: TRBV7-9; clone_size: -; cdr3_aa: CASSAGQMNTEAFF
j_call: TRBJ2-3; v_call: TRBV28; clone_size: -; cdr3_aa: CASSPYRGLDTQYF
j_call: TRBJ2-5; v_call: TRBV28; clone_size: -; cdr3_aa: CASTLARGQRQETQYF
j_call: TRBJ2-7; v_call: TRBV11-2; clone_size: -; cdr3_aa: CASTKGTGAYEQYF
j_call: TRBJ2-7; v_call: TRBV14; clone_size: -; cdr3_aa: CASSQEEYEQYF
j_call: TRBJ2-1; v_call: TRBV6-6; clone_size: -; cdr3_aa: CASSYGVAGGREQFF
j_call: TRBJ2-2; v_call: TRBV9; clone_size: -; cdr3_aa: CASSVGLGGELFF
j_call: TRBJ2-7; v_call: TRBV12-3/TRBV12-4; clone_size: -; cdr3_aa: CASSITAYEQYF
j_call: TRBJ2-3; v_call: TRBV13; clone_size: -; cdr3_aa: CASSQDSTDTQYF
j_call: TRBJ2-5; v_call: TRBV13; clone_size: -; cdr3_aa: CASSSGWGGETQYF
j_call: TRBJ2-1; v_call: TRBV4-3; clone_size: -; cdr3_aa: CASSQGRNEQFF
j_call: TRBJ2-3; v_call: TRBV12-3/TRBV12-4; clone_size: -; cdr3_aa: CASSSPADTQYF
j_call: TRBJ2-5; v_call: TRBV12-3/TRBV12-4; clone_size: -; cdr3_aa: CASSDRRETQYF
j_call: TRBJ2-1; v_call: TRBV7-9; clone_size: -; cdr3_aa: CASSHRGPESSNEQFF